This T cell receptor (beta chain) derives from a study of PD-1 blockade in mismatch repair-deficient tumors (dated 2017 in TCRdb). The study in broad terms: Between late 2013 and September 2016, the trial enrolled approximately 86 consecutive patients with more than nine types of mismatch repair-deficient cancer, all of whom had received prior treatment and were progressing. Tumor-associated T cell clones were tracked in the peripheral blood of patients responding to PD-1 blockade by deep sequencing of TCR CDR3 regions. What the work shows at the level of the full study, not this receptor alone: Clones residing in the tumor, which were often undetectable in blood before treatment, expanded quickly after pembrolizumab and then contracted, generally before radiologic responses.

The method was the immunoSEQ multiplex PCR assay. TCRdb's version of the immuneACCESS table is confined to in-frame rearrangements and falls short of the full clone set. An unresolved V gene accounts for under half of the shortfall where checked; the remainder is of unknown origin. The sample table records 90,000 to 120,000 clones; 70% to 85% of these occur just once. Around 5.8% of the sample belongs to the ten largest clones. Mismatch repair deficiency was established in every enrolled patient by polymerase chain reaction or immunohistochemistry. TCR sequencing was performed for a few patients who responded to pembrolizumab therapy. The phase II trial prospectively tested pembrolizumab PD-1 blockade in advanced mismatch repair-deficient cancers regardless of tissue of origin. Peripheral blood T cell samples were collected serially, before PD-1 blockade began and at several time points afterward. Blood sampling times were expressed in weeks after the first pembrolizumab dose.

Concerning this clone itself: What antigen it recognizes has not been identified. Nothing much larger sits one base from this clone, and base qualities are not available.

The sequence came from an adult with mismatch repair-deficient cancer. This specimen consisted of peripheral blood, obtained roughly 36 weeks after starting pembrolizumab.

Here the CDR3 is given as CASSPGLAGGHEQYF. The DNA is as follows: TGTGCCAGTAGTCCGGGACTAGCGGGAGGTCACGAGCAGTACTTC. The chain joins TRBV19 to TRBJ2-7; TRBD2 matches 15 bases in the middle. The germline V end is reduced by 5 bases and the J end by 5 bases; junction bases left unmatched: 4. Reading from cysteine to phenylalanine, the CDR3 counts 15 amino acids. The sequence is cut down to CDR3 DNA, 45 bases in frame from base 1. CDR1 and CDR2 (LNHDA, SQIVND) derive from the germline V gene (reference sequence).